These T cell receptor beta chains were read from a single sample in a study of blood T cells in healthy people across ages. Using its own MiXCR run on the 5' RACE reads, TCRdb lists one record per CDR3 protein. The sample carries about 830,000 distinct CDR3 sequences, 58% recorded once. The sample was blood. Receptor source: a man aged 25-45 years in good health. Both conserved end residues are part of each CDR3. The D gene is left open where the match is weak. The listing skips clone size in some rows; elsewhere it reads once, few, many or a size class.

v_call	clone_size	j_call	d_call	cdr3_nt	cdr3_aa
TRBV6-5	many	TRBJ2-5	NA	TGTGCCAGCAGTGGAGGCCAAGAGACCCAGTACTTC	CASSGGQETQYF
TRBV20-1	NA	TRBJ2-3	TRBD2	TGCAGTGCTCTACTAGCGGGGTACACAGATACGCAGTATTTT	CSALLAGYTDTQYF
TRBV5-1	NA	TRBJ2-5	NA	TGCGCCAGCAGCTCCATGGAGACCCAGTACTTC	CASSSMETQYF
TRBV28	NA	TRBJ2-3	TRBD2	TGTGCCAGCAGTTCCCCTTCAGCGGGAGTTAAAGATACGCAGTATTTT	CASSSPSAGVKDTQYF
TRBV9	NA	TRBJ2-7	NA	TGTGCCAGCAGCGTAGCTCCCGGCTACGAGCAGTACTTC	CASSVAPGYEQYF
TRBV20-1	few	TRBJ2-1	NA	TGCAGTTATCTAGCGCCGAGCTACAATGAGCAGTTCTTC	CSYLAPSYNEQFF
TRBV6-5	NA	TRBJ1-1	NA	TGTGCCAGCAGTTACGAGTACAGGGCGAACACTGAAGCTTTCTTT	CASSYEYRANTEAFF
TRBV3-1	few	TRBJ1-6	NA	TGTGCCAGCAGCGCAAGCTTCACGGGTGCTTCTTCACCCCTCCACTTT	CASSASFTGASSPLHF
TRBV7-6	NA	TRBJ2-7	NA	TGTGCCAGCAGCTCCCCCGAACCGGGGCGAAGATACGAGCAGTACTTC	CASSSPEPGRRYEQYF
TRBV12-3/TRBV12-4	NA	TRBJ1-1	NA	TGTGCCAGCAGTTTAGCTGAGTTCACTGAAGCTTTCTTT	CASSLAEFTEAFF
TRBV7-9	NA	TRBJ2-5	NA	TGTGCCAGCACCGCCCGACTAGGTCGTGAGGAGACCCAGTACTTC	CASTARLGREETQYF
TRBV20-1	NA	TRBJ2-7	NA	TGCAGTGCTAGCGACAGAAACTACGAGCAGTACTTC	CSASDRNYEQYF
TRBV20-1	NA	TRBJ2-7	TRBD2	TGCAGCGCCCCTGCGGGACTAGCGGGGTCCAGCTCCTACGAGCAGTACTTC	CSAPAGLAGSSSYEQYF
TRBV29-1	NA	TRBJ1-2	NA	TGCAGCGTTGTGGACAGCCTTAGCCTCGGGTATGGCTACACCTTC	CSVVDSLSLGYGYTF
TRBV7-2	NA	TRBJ1-2	TRBD1	TGTGCCAGCAGCTTAGGGGAAGCAGGGACAGGTGGCTACACCTTC	CASSLGEAGTGGYTF
TRBV27	NA	TRBJ2-1	NA	TGTGCCAGCAAGCAGGGGGGGATTTATGAGCAGTTCTTC	CASKQGGIYEQFF
TRBV9	NA	TRBJ2-1	NA	TGTGCCAGCAGCGTTAACCCGAATGAGCAGTTCTTC	CASSVNPNEQFF
TRBV11-2	NA	TRBJ2-5	NA	TGTGCCAGCAGCCCCAACCCGACCGGTGAGACCCAGTACTTC	CASSPNPTGETQYF
TRBV12-3/TRBV12-4	NA	TRBJ2-3	NA	TGTGCCAGCAGCCGCAGAGGGGCCGGAGATACGCAGTATTTT	CASSRRGAGDTQYF
TRBV27	NA	TRBJ2-1	TRBD1	TGTGCCAGCAGTTCAATTGGTGGCAGGGGGCCGGGTGAGCAGTTCTTC	CASSSIGGRGPGEQFF
TRBV20-1	NA	TRBJ1-5	NA	TGCAGTGCTTCGGGCATCAATCAGCCCCAGCATTTT	CSASGINQPQHF
TRBV12-3/TRBV12-4	NA	TRBJ2-1	NA	TGTGCCAGCAGTCCCTCCACATACAATGAGCAGTTCTTC	CASSPSTYNEQFF
TRBV13	NA	TRBJ2-7	NA	TGTGCCAGCAGCCCAAGGAGGGGGGACCCATCCTCCTACGAGCAGTACTTC	CASSPRRGDPSSYEQYF
TRBV5-6	few	TRBJ1-6	NA	TGTGCCAGCAGCGAGAGCATCGGACCCCTCCACTTT	CASSESIGPLHF
TRBV4-2	once	TRBJ2-7	TRBD1	TGTGCCAGCAGCCAAGAACAGGGGGCCTCCTACGAGCAGTACTTC	CASSQEQGASYEQYF
TRBV20-1	few	TRBJ2-5	NA	TGCAGTGCTAGAGAATGGGACATAAGTGAGACCCAGTACTTC	CSAREWDISETQYF
TRBV14	few	TRBJ2-7	NA	TGTGCCAGCAGCCATTCTGATCGGGACGAGCAGTACTTC	CASSHSDRDEQYF
TRBV27	NA	TRBJ1-2	TRBD1	TGTGCCAGCAGTTTAGGGGCAGGGGGCATTAGCGGCTACACCTTC	CASSLGAGGISGYTF
TRBV11-2	NA	TRBJ2-5	NA	TGTGCCAGCAGCCCGGCCGACAGGACCCAGTACTTC	CASSPADRTQYF
TRBV7-9	NA	TRBJ1-4	NA	TGTGCCAGCAGTAGAGACAACAGGGACTTAGAAAAACTGTTTTTT	CASSRDNRDLEKLFF
TRBV7-9	NA	TRBJ1-6	NA	TGTGCCAGCAGCTTAGCGCTTGGGGGAGGAAATTCACCCCTCCACTTT	CASSLALGGGNSPLHF
TRBV7-9	NA	TRBJ2-3	TRBD2	TGTGCCAGCAGCTTAGTCCCTAGCGGGAGGCCTAGCACAGATACGCAGTATTTT	CASSLVPSGRPSTDTQYF
TRBV28	NA	TRBJ2-7	TRBD1	TGTGCCAGCAGCTCGGGACAGGGTGGCGAGCAGTACTTC	CASSSGQGGEQYF
TRBV6-5	NA	TRBJ1-4	NA	TGTGCCAGCAGTACGGGCCGGGAACTGTTTTTT	CASSTGRELFF
TRBV7-2	NA	TRBJ2-5	TRBD2	TGTGCCAGCAGCTTTAAGGGGGGACTAGCGGCCCAAGAGACCCAGTACTTC	CASSFKGGLAAQETQYF
TRBV6-2/TRBV6-3	NA	TRBJ2-5	NA	TGTGCCAGCAGTCCTGACAGCCTAGAGATGGTCCAGTACTTC	CASSPDSLEMVQYF
TRBV25-1	once	TRBJ1-1	TRBD1	TGTGCCAGCAGTAGGGATTATGGTTACAGGGGCAACACTGAAGCTTTCTTT	CASSRDYGYRGNTEAFF
TRBV5-1	NA	TRBJ1-5	NA	TGCGCCAGCAGCTTGGGGGCAGTCAATAGCAATCAGCCCCAGCATTTT	CASSLGAVNSNQPQHF
TRBV25-1	few	TRBJ2-1	TRBD1	TGTGCCAGCAGACACACGGGACAGGGTTCAAATGAGCAGTTCTTC	CASRHTGQGSNEQFF